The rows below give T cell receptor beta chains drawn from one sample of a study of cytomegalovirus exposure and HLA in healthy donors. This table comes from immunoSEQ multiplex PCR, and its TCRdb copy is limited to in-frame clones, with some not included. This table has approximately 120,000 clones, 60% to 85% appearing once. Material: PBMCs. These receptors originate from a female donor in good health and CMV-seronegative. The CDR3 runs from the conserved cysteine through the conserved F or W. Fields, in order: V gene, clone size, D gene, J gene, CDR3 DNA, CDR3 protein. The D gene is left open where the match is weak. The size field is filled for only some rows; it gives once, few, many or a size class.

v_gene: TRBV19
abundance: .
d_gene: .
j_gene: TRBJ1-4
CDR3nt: TGTGCCAGTAGTTCCGGACAGATTAATGAAAAACTGTTTTTT
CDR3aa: CASSSGQINEKLFF

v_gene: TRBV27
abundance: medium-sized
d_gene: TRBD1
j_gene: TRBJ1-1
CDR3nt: TGTGCCAGCATCCTAATTTGGACAGGGGGAAGTGAAGCTTTCTTT
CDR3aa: CASILIWTGGSEAFF

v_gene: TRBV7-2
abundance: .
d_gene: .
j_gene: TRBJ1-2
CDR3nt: TGTGCCAGCAGCTCGAGGCCAGATGGCTACACCTTC
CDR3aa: CASSSRPDGYTF

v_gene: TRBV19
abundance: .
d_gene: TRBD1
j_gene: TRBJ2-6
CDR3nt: TGTGCCAGTGTACAGGGGGCTGGGGCCAACGTCCTGACTTTC
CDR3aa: CASVQGAGANVLTF

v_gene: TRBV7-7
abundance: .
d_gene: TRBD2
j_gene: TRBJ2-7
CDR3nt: TGTGCTAGCAGCATAGGTAGCGGGGTGACCTACGAGCAGTACTTC
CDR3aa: CASSIGSGVTYEQYF

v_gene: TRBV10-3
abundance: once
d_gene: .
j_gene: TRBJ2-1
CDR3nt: TGTGCCATCAGTGAGTACACCGGGATCAACAATGAGCAGTTCTTC
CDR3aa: CAISEYTGINNEQFF

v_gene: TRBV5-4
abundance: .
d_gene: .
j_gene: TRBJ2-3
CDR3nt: TGTGCCACCCAAGACGGGGCGGGGGATACGCAGTATTTT
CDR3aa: CATQDGAGDTQYF

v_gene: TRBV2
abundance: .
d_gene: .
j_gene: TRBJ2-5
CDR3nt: TGTGCCAGCAGTGAAGAAAGCTGGGAGACCCAGTACTTC
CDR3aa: CASSEESWETQYF

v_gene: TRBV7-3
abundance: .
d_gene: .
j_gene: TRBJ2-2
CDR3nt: TGTGCCAGCAGCTTTCGCGGAGAAGCCGGGGAGCTGTTTTTT
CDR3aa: CASSFRGEAGELFF

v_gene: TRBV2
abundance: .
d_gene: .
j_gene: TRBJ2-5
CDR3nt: TGTGCCAGCAGTGCCCCTCAAGAGACCCAGTACTTC
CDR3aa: CASSAPQETQYF

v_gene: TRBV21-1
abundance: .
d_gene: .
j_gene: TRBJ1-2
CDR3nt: TGTGCCAGCAGCCCTAGCGAGGAGGGGCATGGCTACACCTTC
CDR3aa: CASSPSEEGHGYTF

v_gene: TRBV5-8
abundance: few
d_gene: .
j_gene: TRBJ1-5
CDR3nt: TGTGCCAGCAGCTTTGGGGGGGCGGCCCAGCATTTT
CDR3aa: CASSFGGAAQHF

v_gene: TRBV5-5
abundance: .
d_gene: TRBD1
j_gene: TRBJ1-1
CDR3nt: TGTGCCAGCAGCTATACACTCACAGGGGTGAACACTGAAGCTTTCTTT
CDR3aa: CASSYTLTGVNTEAFF

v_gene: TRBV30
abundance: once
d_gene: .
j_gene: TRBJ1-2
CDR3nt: TGTGCCTGGAGAGAAGAGGGCTACACCTTC
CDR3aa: CAWREEGYTF

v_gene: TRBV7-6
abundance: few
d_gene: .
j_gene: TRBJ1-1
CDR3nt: TGTGCCAGCAGCTTCGACGGGTTGGGTGAAGCTTTCTTT
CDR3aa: CASSFDGLGEAFF

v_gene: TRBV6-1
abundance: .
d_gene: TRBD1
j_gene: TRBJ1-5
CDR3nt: TGTGCCAGCAGGGGACAGGGCACTTGGCCCCAGCATTTT
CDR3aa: CASRGQGTWPQHF

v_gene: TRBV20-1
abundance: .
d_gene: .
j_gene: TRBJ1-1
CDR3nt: TGCAGTGCTAGACGGGCGGGTGAAGCTTTCTTT
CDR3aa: CSARRAGEAFF